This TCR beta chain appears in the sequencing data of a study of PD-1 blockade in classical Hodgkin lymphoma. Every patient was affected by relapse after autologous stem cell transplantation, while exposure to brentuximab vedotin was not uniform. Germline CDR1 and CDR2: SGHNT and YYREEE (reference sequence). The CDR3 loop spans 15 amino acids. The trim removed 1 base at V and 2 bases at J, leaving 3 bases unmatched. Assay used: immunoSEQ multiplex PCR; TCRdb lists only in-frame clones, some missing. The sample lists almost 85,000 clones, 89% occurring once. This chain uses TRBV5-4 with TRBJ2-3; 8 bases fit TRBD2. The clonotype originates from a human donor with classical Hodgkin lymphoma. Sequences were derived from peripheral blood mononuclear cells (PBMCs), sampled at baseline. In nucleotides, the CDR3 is TGTGCCAGCAGCTTGAGTAGCGGGATCACAGATACGCAGTATTTT. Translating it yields CASSLSSGITDTQYF. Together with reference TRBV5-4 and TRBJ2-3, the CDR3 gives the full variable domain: ETGVTQSPTHLIKTRGQQVTLRCSSQSGHNTVSWYQQALGQGPQFIFQYYREEENGRGNFPPRFSGLQFPNYSSELNVNALELDDSALYLCASSLSSGITDTQYFGPGTRLTVL.